Following are 14 T cell receptor beta chains from one sample sequenced in a study of T cell responses to AZD1222 COVID-19 vaccine. Clones were read by immunoSEQ multiplex PCR, and TCRdb kept only the in-frame ones, dropping some. The sample shows more than 100,000 clones, over 75% of them seen only once. The sample consisted of peripheral blood, taken on day 0 of AZD1222 vaccination. Receptors were obtained from an adult in good health.

This clone was observed once. This chain uses TRBV20-1 with TRBJ2-7, with a possible D match to TRBD2 (7 bases). The germline V and J ends were trimmed by 3 bases and 2 bases, with 14 bases remaining between them. CDR1 is DFQATT and CDR2 is SNEGSKA in the germline V gene (reference sequence). This CDR3 contains 14 residues. The CDR3 bases are TGCAGTGCTAGTAAGGGGGGGCGGACCTACGAGCAGTACTTC. It encodes CSASKGGRTYEQYF.

The chain has TRBV11-3 and TRBJ2-7; D may correspond to TRBD1 or TRBD2 (6 bases each). This CDR3 has 12 amino acids. V lost 5 bases and J 4 bases, leaving 9 bases between the germline ends. In germline, CDR1 is SGHNT, CDR2 YENEEA. The CDR3 DNA reads TGTGCCAGCAGCGGGGGGCTGTACGAGCAGTACTTC. This sequence encodes CASSGGLYEQYF.

The rearrangement uses TRBV9 and TRBJ1-2; no clear D gene. The CDR3 is 14 amino acids. Per germline, CDR1 SGDLS and CDR2 YYNGEE. V dropped 1 base and J dropped 9 bases, with 16 bases sitting between them. CDR3 in amino acids: CASSVTSFGPSYTF. The CDR3 DNA follows: TGTGCCAGCAGCGTAACTTCTTTTGGGCCGAGCTACACCTTC. Drawing the rest from reference TRBV9 and TRBJ1-2, the complete variable domain is DSGVTQTPKHLITATGQRVTLRCSPRSGDLSVYWYQQSLDQGLQFLIQYYNGEERAKGNILERFSAQQFPDLHSELNLSSLELGDSALYFCASSVTSFGPSYTFGSGTRLTVV.

V and J are TRBV3-1 (or the pseudogene TRBV3-2) and TRBJ1-2; 10 nucleotides align to TRBD1. Germline values: CDR1 LGHDT, CDR2 YNNKEL (reference sequence). V trimming: 0 bases; J trimming: 5 bases; junction bases outside the gene matches: 6. The CDR3 contains 16 residues. The CDR3 DNA reads as TGTGCCAGCAGCCAAGAGGGGGGACAGGGGCGGTATGGCTACACCTTC. Amino acids: CASSQEGGQGRYGYTF.

This clone has a single count. The chain carries TRBV3-1 (or the pseudogene TRBV3-2) and TRBJ2-1; D might be TRBD2 (6 bases). The CDR3 is made up of 17 amino acids. Trimming shortened V by 3 bases and J by 3 bases, and 18 bases separated the two germline ends. Per the germline V gene, CDR1 is LGHDT and CDR2 is YNNKEL (reference sequence). The chain's CDR3 is CASSHLGHPGDYNEQFF. The CDR3, as DNA: TGTGCCAGCAGCCACCTCGGACACCCGGGGGACTACAATGAGCAGTTCTTC.

The CDR3 bases are TGCGCCAGCAGCTTGGGCCGGGCAGGTGAAAAACTGTTTTTT. Its protein product is CASSLGRAGEKLFF. The chain employs TRBV5-1 and TRBJ1-4; D not certain. This CDR3 has 14 residues. CDR1 is SGHRS, CDR2 YFSETQ, per germline. Trimming removed 0 bases from V and 7 bases from J, with 10 bases in between.

This chain uses TRBV29-1 with TRBJ1-1; the D gene is possibly TRBD1 (6 bases). V gave up 7 bases and J gave up 1 base, with 13 bases separating them. Germline V lookup: CDR1 SQVTM, CDR2 ANQGSEA. The CDR3 loop spans 13 amino acids. The CDR3 protein is CSGRQDENTEAFF. CDR3 nucleotide sequence: TGCAGCGGTAGACAGGACGAGAACACTGAAGCTTTCTTT.

In its sample, this clone was seen a few times. The chain employs TRBV28 and TRBJ2-7; D gene ambiguous. The V end lost 6 bases, the J end lost 1 base, and 13 bases lay between the germline ends. Germline V gene data show CDR1 as MDHEN and CDR2 as SYDVKM. This CDR3 is built from 14 residues. The CDR3 nucleotides are TGTGCCAGCAGGAGAGCCGGAGATTCCTACGAGCAGTACTTC. The encoded protein is CASRRAGDSYEQYF.

The chain links TRBV5-1 to TRBJ2-1, with D uncertain. V lost 0 bases and J lost 10, with 5 bases in between. The length of the CDR3 is 11 residues. From germline, CDR1 is SGHRS and CDR2 YFSETQ. The CDR3 sequence: CASSLVREQFF. In nucleotides, the CDR3 is TGCGCCAGCAGCTTGGTACGGGAGCAGTTCTTC.

For the CDR3, the DNA is TGCGCCAGCAGTCGCGAACAGGGGGCGTTGGCCTACGAGCAGTACTTC. Its protein is CASSREQGALAYEQYF. J is TRBJ2-7 and V is TRBV4-1, with 9 positions matching TRBD1. This CDR3 is built from 16 residues. Germline CDR1 reads MGHRA; CDR2 reads YSYEKL. The junction had 11 bases not matched to a gene; V was cut back by 6 bases and J by 2 bases.

The chain uses TRBV5-1 and TRBJ2-5; maybe TRBD2 (5 bases). With 1 base removed from V and 4 bases from J, the gap between germline ends came to 11 bases. This CDR3 spans 14 amino acids. The germline gives CDR1 SGHRS, CDR2 YFSETQ. The DNA of the CDR3 is TGCGCCAGCAGCTTGACACCCGCGGGAGAGACCCAGTACTTC. Translation: CASSLTPAGETQYF.

This clone was counted once. The CDR3 is CASSQGLAAEETQYF. The CDR3 DNA reads as TGCGCCAGCAGCCAAGGACTAGCGGCTGAAGAGACCCAGTACTTC. This chain joins TRBV4-3 and TRBJ2-5, with 9 positions matching TRBD2. Unmatched junction bases numbered 3, after V lost 1 base and J lost 3 bases. Germline assignment: CDR1 LGHNA and CDR2 YSLEER. The CDR3 consists of 15 residues.

The gene calls are TRBV13 and TRBJ1-2; D is unclear. This CDR3 spans 15 amino acids. CDR1 is PRHDT, CDR2 FYEKMQ, per germline (reference sequence). The V end lost 3 bases, the J end lost 8 bases, and 19 bases lay between the germline ends. CDR3 bases: TGTGCCAGCAGCTTTTCAGGAGGAACCGCTCGGGGCTACACCTTC. Protein sequence: CASSFSGGTARGYTF.

This chain connects TRBV30 to TRBJ2-5; D assignment may be TRBD1 or TRBD2 (6 bases each). The germline gives CDR1 GTSNPN, CDR2 SVGIG (reference sequence). The CDR3 has 13 residues. The V gene lost 3 bases and the J gene lost 2 bases, with 10 bases spanning the gap. The CDR3 protein is CAWREGGQETQYF. Here the CDR3 DNA reads TGTGCCTGGAGAGAGGGGGGACAAGAGACCCAGTACTTC.